Below are 7 T cell receptor beta chains sequenced from a single sample in a study of shared clonotypes between healthy human individuals. Sequencing used immunoSEQ multiplex PCR; TCRdb keeps in-frame clones, though not all of them. The sample records approximately 2.5 million clones, under 95% being singletons. Material for sequencing was naive CD4+ T cells from PBMCs. Subset: CD45RA+ positively selected. The receptors derive from a man between 18 and 35 years old in good health. Some clones in this sample may be carry-over from other donors' samples.

The V gene is TRBV2, the J gene TRBJ2-7; D remains ambiguous. This CDR3 comprises 15 residues. Trimming pared 6 bases from V and 6 bases from J, leaving 21 bases between. Germline assignment: CDR1 SNHLY and CDR2 FYNNEI. Here the CDR3 reads CASSPFHRGTGEQYF. As DNA, the CDR3 is TGTGCCAGCAGCCCCTTCCATCGCGGTACGGGCGAGCAGTACTTC. Based on the CDR3 plus reference TRBV2 and TRBJ2-7, the full variable domain is EPEVTQTPSHQVTQMGQEVILRCVPISNHLYFYWYRQILGQKVEFLVSFYNNEISEKSEIFDDQFSVERPDGSNFTLKIRSTKLEDSAMYFCASSPFHRGTGEQYFGPGTRLTVT.

V is TRBV5-1 and J is TRBJ2-7, with 14 bases lining up with TRBD2. Germline V lookup: CDR1 SGHRS, CDR2 YFSETQ. After removal of 4 bases from V and 1 base from J, the junction contained 7 bases not matched to a gene. This CDR3 region has 17 residues. The CDR3, as DNA: TGCGCCAGCAGCCCGGGACTAGCGGGAGTCCTGTCCTACGAGCAGTACTTC. Translated, it gives CASSPGLAGVLSYEQYF.

This clone was observed once. The rearrangement joins TRBV5-5 to TRBJ1-1; the D is unclear. Germline-derived CDR1 and CDR2 are SGHKS and YYEKEE (reference sequence). V gave up 4 bases and J gave up 1 base, with 5 bases separating them. The CDR3 is 12 amino acids. The CDR3 is CASSVRNTEAFF. In DNA form, the CDR3 reads TGTGCCAGCAGCGTCAGGAACACTGAAGCTTTCTTT.

This chain joins TRBV10-3 and TRBJ1-4; tentative D call: TRBD1 (5 bases). The CDR3 totals 14 residues. Trimming removed 6 bases from V and 4 bases from J, with 12 bases in between. The germline V gene encodes CDR1 ENHRY and CDR2 SYGVKD. CDR3 coding DNA: TGTGCCATCAGCCGGGACGGAAGTAATGAAAAACTGTTTTTT. It translates to CAISRDGSNEKLFF.

This clone appeared once. The chain links TRBV7-8 to TRBJ2-3, with a possible D match to TRBD2 (5 bases). The germline V gene encodes CDR1 SGHVS and CDR2 FQNEAQ. The CDR3 is 16 residues long. Trimming left V 7 bases short and J 7 bases short, with 24 bases between. CDR3 DNA sequence: TGTGCCAGCACCTTGGGGTATGAGCGGATTATTTATACGCAGTATTTT. This encodes CASTLGYERIIYTQYF.

The CDR3 nucleotides are TGTGCCAGCAGCTTAGCGCCCGGTGGGGATACGCAGTATTTT. Protein sequence: CASSLAPGGDTQYF. This chain joins TRBV11-3 and TRBJ2-3; D is uncertain. The CDR3 contains 14 residues. V was shortened by 1 base and J by 6 bases, with 11 bases between the two germline ends. From germline, CDR1 is SGHNT and CDR2 YENEEA.

Remarks on this clone: The same CDR3 arises from other DNA sequences in this sample as well. The chain links TRBV19 to TRBJ2-7; 10 nucleotides match TRBD2. Germline CDR1 is LNHDA and CDR2 is SQIVND (reference sequence). This CDR3 is 13 amino acids long. Germline trimming cut 8 bases from V and 4 bases from J; bases unmatched to any gene: 5. The CDR3 DNA sequence: TGTGCCAGTCGGACTAGCGGCTCTTACGAGCAGTACTTC. This translates into CASRTSGSYEQYF.